This T cell receptor (beta chain) was documented in a study of T cells in tuberculosis. Looking at the study overall: This South African cohort compared adolescents with or without latent tuberculosis against adults with active tuberculosis. Samples predate treatment or fall within its first 7 days.

CDR3 length equals 12 residues. Germline CDR1 and CDR2: MNHEY and SVGAGI. The V gene end was trimmed by 6 bases and the J gene end by 6 bases; junction bases not matched to a gene: 0. Noted time point: new active TB diagnosis, blood taken before or within 7 days of starting treatment. Libraries were prepared by immunoSEQ multiplex PCR; TCRdb keeps only in-frame clonotypes and omits some of them. This sample has 29,000 or so clones, with around 90% found just once. Turning to this clone: Antigen: not known.

Study observations and caveats: Samples were chosen by availability of cryopreserved specimens. Smaller alpha distances in active tuberculosis partly reflected shorter CDR3-alpha lengths.

The chain uses TRBV6-5 and TRBJ1-5; 9 bases align to TRBD1. The source of this sequence is an adult with tuberculosis. Specimen: PBMCs, collected at tuberculosis diagnosis. The CDR3 spells CASRTGGQPQHF. Written as DNA, the CDR3 is TGTGCCAGCAGGACAGGGGGTCAGCCCCAGCATTTT.